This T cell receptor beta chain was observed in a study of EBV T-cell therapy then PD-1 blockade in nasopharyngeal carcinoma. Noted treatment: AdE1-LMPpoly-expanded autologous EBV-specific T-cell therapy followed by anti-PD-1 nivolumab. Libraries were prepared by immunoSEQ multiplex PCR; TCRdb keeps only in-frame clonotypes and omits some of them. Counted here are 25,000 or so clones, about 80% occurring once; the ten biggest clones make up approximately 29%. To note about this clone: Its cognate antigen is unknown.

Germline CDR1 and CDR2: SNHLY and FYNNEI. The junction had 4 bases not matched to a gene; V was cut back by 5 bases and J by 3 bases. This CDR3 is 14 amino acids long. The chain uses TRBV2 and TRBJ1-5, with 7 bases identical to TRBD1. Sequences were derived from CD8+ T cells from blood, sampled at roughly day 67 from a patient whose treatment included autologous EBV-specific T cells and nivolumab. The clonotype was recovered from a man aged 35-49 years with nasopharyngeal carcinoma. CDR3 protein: CASSKGAFNQPQHF. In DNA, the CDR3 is TGTGCCAGCAGTAAGGGGGCCTTCAATCAGCCCCAGCATTTT.